This entry lists 30 T cell receptor beta chains sequenced from one sample in a study of cytomegalovirus exposure and HLA in healthy donors. Primers for the PCR totalled 60 Vbeta and 13 Jbeta. Here immunoSEQ multiplex PCR was the method, and the copy in TCRdb shows in-frame clones only, minus some. Of 150,000 to 200,000 clones in the sample, approximately 86% are singletons; the top ten hold 1.5% to 2%. The sample comprised PBMCs. The receptors were sampled from a woman under 30 in good health and CMV-seronegative.

In its sample, this clone was seen once. The chain joins TRBV7-6 to TRBJ1-5, with a possible D match to TRBD1 (6 bases). The CDR3 contains 14 residues. The ends were cut back, 5 bases at V and 4 bases at J, with 12 bases in the middle. Germline values: CDR1 SGHVS, CDR2 FNYEAQ. CDR3 bases: TGTGCCAGCAGCCTAGACAGGCTTAATCAGCCCCAGCATTTT. Translating it yields CASSLDRLNQPQHF. The whole variable domain, filled in from reference TRBV7-6 and TRBJ1-5, reads GAGVSQSPRYKVTKRGQDVALRCDPISGHVSLYWYRQALGQGPEFLTYFNYEAQQDKSGLPNDRFSAERPEGSISTLTIQRTEQRDSAMYRCASSLDRLNQPQHFGDGTRLSIL.

This chain uses TRBV6-6 with TRBJ1-2; D remains unclear. The V gene's germline CDR1 is MNHNY and CDR2 SVGAGI (reference sequence). V lost 2 bases and J 2 bases, leaving 9 bases between the germline ends. This CDR3 has 14 amino acids. The CDR3 reads CASSYDTANYGYTF. CDR3 in DNA: TGTGCCAGCAGTTACGATACCGCGAACTATGGCTACACCTTC.

The chain carries TRBV9 and TRBJ2-5; 13 bases agree with TRBD2. From germline, CDR1 is SGDLS and CDR2 YYNGEE. The V gene end was trimmed by 0 bases and the J gene end by 0 bases; junction bases not matched to a gene: 8. CDR3 size: 19 residues. The CDR3: CASSVGTSGSSLYQETQYF. The CDR3 DNA is TGTGCCAGCAGCGTAGGGACTAGCGGGAGCTCCCTGTACCAAGAGACCCAGTACTTC.

The rearrangement joins TRBV5-1 to TRBJ2-7, with D possibly TRBD2 on 5 matching bases. The V and J ends lost 10 bases and 2 bases respectively, with 16 bases between them. There are 13 residues in the CDR3. Per the germline V gene, CDR1 is SGHRS and CDR2 is YFSETQ. CDR3 residues: CAPTRRTAYEQYF. The CDR3, as DNA: TGCGCCCCAACACGAAGGACTGCCTACGAGCAGTACTTC.

This clone was counted between two and nine times. The V gene is TRBV6-1, the J gene TRBJ1-2, with D unresolved. Deletions cut 2 bases from V and 9 bases from J, with 7 bases between. Germline lookup yields CDR1 MNHNS and CDR2 SASEGT. The CDR3 loop spans 11 amino acids. In DNA form, the CDR3 reads TGTGCCAGCAGTGAACGGAGGAGCTACACCTTC. This sequence encodes CASSERRSYTF.

This chain connects TRBV28 to TRBJ2-5; 8 positions agree with TRBD2. The germline V gene encodes CDR1 MDHEN and CDR2 SYDVKM. V lost 7 bases and J lost 3; bases outside the gene matches: 10. The length of the CDR3 is 15 residues. CDR3 amino acids: CASKELRRGEETQYF. The CDR3 region has the DNA TGTGCCAGCAAAGAGCTCCGGCGGGGGGAAGAGACCCAGTACTTC.

V usage is TRBV5-1 and J usage is TRBJ1-2; weak D call: TRBD1 (6 bases). There are 12 residues in the CDR3. The V gene's germline CDR1 is SGHRS and CDR2 YFSETQ. Trimming removed 5 bases from V and 3 bases from J, with 8 bases in between. CDR3 DNA sequence: TGCGCCAGCAGGGACAGTGACTATGGCTACACCTTC. It specifies CASRDSDYGYTF.

This chain joins TRBV7-9 and TRBJ2-1; D might be TRBD2 (6 bases). The CDR3 is made up of 13 amino acids. The germline V and J ends were trimmed by 5 bases and 10 bases, with 15 bases remaining between them. Germline loops: CDR1 SEHNR, CDR2 FQNEAQ (reference sequence). DNA for the CDR3: TGTGCCAGCAGCCCAAGCGGGCAGACGGAGCAGTTCTTC. Amino acid sequence: CASSPSGQTEQFF. The variable domain in full, with the rest retrieved from reference TRBV7-9 and TRBJ2-1, is DTGVSQNPRHKITKRGQNVTFRCDPISEHNRLYWYRQTLGQGPEFLTYFQNEAQLEKSRLLSDRFSAERPKGSFSTLEIQRTEQGDSAMYLCASSPSGQTEQFFGPGTRLTVL.

J is TRBJ2-1 and V is TRBV7-9; 7 positions match TRBD2. The CDR3 covers 16 residues. V shed 5 bases and J 9 bases; nucleotides not matched to a gene: 16. CDR1 SEHNR and CDR2 FQNEAQ come from the germline V gene (reference sequence). The CDR3 spells CASSHWRSGTKGEQFF. In DNA form, the CDR3 reads TGTGCCAGCAGCCATTGGAGGAGCGGGACGAAAGGTGAGCAGTTCTTC.

This clone was picked up one time. The V call is TRBV6-6, the J call TRBJ1-2; 10 bases are a match to TRBD1. With V trimmed by 0 bases and J by 5 bases, 6 bases remained unmatched. This CDR3 spans 16 amino acids. The germline V gene encodes CDR1 MNHNY and CDR2 SVGAGI (reference sequence). In DNA form, the CDR3 reads TGTGCCAGCAGTTACTCCTTGGACAGGGGGGGGTATGGCTACACCTTC. It translates to CASSYSLDRGGYGYTF.

This chain links TRBV4-1 with TRBJ1-1, with D tentatively TRBD1 (5 bases). Trimming stripped 4 bases from V and 6 bases from J, with 15 bases between. Per germline, CDR1 MGHRA and CDR2 YSYEKL. The CDR3 loop spans 14 amino acids. CDR3 nucleotides: TGCGCCAGCAGCCCCTTAGGGGCGTCCGCTGAAGCTTTCTTT. Encoded protein: CASSPLGASAEAFF.

This clone was seen a handful of times. The genes are TRBV2 and TRBJ1-2, with D maybe TRBD1 (6 bases). Germline-derived CDR1 and CDR2 are SNHLY and FYNNEI. V was clipped by 5 bases and J by 14 bases, with 15 bases between them. The CDR3 loop spans 11 amino acids. The CDR3 reads CASSNLGGRTF. The CDR3 DNA reads as TGTGCCAGCAGTAACCTAGGGGGAAGGACCTTC.

Only a few counts were recorded for this clone. The V gene is TRBV6-6, the J gene TRBJ2-7; a possible D gene is TRBD1 (6 bases). From germline, CDR1 is MNHNY and CDR2 SVGAGI (reference sequence). The CDR3 covers 12 residues. The V end lost 6 bases, the J end lost 6 bases, and 12 bases lay between the germline ends. CDR3: CASREQGTEQYF. Written as DNA, the CDR3 is TGTGCCAGCAGGGAACAGGGTACCGAGCAGTACTTC.

The V gene is TRBV10-3, the J gene TRBJ2-6; 7 nucleotides line up with TRBD1. The germline gives CDR1 ENHRY, CDR2 SYGVKD. The CDR3 is 17 amino acids. V gave up 2 bases and J gave up 0 bases; unmatched junction bases: 4. CDR3 sequence (DNA): TGTGCCATCAGTGAGACAGGGGAGCCCTCTGGGGCCAACGTCCTGACTTTC. Its protein is CAISETGEPSGANVLTF.

This clone was seen once. This rearrangement joins TRBV28 to TRBJ1-2, with a weak D call TRBD1 (6 bases). Germline assignment: CDR1 MDHEN and CDR2 SYDVKM. Trimming cost V 8 bases and J 4 bases, with 17 bases left between them. The CDR3 extends over 14 amino acids. The CDR3 loop is CASLAGARSYGYTF. CDR3 in DNA: TGTGCCAGCTTGGCAGGGGCCCGATCCTATGGCTACACCTTC.

This chain links TRBV5-4 with TRBJ2-1; TRBD2 aligns across 13 bases. The germline V gene encodes CDR1 SGHNT and CDR2 YYREEE (reference sequence). The CDR3 has 15 residues. The V gene end was trimmed by 6 bases and the J gene end by 7 bases; junction bases not matched to a gene: 7. CDR3 nucleotide sequence: TGTGCCAGCACTCCCGGACTAGCGGGAGAGAATGAGCAGTTCTTC. It encodes CASTPGLAGENEQFF. The full variable domain, with the rest looked up from reference TRBV5-4 and TRBJ2-1, is ETGVTQSPTHLIKTRGQQVTLRCSSQSGHNTVSWYQQALGQGPQFIFQYYREEENGRGNFPPRFSGLQFPNYSSELNVNALELDDSALYLCASTPGLAGENEQFFGPGTRLTVL.

V gene TRBV19 combines with J gene TRBJ2-7; the D is unclear. Trimming took 3 bases from V and 0 from J, leaving 12 bases between them. This CDR3 is built from 15 residues. The germline V gene has CDR1 LNHDA and CDR2 SQIVND (reference sequence). The CDR3 protein is CASSMGSGSSYEQYF. The CDR3, as DNA: TGTGCCAGTAGTATGGGCAGTGGCAGCTCCTACGAGCAGTACTTC.

The rearrangement uses TRBV13 and TRBJ1-5; 7 bases map to TRBD1. The CDR3 extends over 17 amino acids. Germline CDR1 is PRHDT and CDR2 is FYEKMQ (reference sequence). The V gene end was trimmed by 2 bases and the J gene end by 4 bases; junction bases not matched to a gene: 11. The CDR3 sequence is CASSLTGDRALNQPQHF. CDR3 DNA: TGTGCCAGCAGCTTAACTGGGGACAGAGCTCTGAATCAGCCCCAGCATTTT.

The chain uses TRBV7-6 and TRBJ2-1; the match to TRBD1 covers 10 bases. Losses at the gene ends were 5 bases for V and 7 bases for J; bases not matched to a gene: 8. Per germline, CDR1 SGHVS and CDR2 FNYEAQ. This CDR3 is built from 15 residues. CDR3 sequence reads: CASSLNPGQGNEQFF. The DNA for the CDR3 is TGTGCCAGCAGCCTCAATCCGGGACAGGGGAATGAGCAGTTCTTC.

The chain has TRBV19 and TRBJ2-7; TRBD2 matches at 11 bases. With V trimmed by 3 bases and J by 2 bases, 3 bases remained unmatched. CDR1 is LNHDA, CDR2 SQIVND, per germline (reference sequence). The CDR3 has 15 residues. The CDR3 region is CASSIQGLAAYEQYF. As DNA, the CDR3 is TGTGCCAGTAGTATTCAGGGACTAGCGGCCTACGAGCAGTACTTC.

V and J are TRBV5-4 and TRBJ2-7; perhaps TRBD2 as D (6 bases). The CDR3 runs 15 residues. Trimming removed 2 bases from V and 2 bases from J, with 14 bases in between. Germline V lookup: CDR1 SGHNT, CDR2 YYREEE (reference sequence). In DNA form, the CDR3 reads TGTGCCAGCAGCTTTGCGGGGACGCAACCCTACGAGCAGTACTTC. As protein: CASSFAGTQPYEQYF.

The chain uses TRBV7-9 and TRBJ1-1; a possible D gene is TRBD1 (5 bases). The germline V gene has CDR1 SEHNR and CDR2 FQNEAQ (reference sequence). This CDR3 is built from 13 residues. V was cut by 1 base and J by 8 bases, with 11 bases left in between. The CDR3 spells CASSLDQGAEAFF. Here the CDR3 DNA reads TGTGCCAGCAGCTTAGACCAGGGCGCGGAAGCTTTCTTT.

The chain recombines TRBV11-2 with TRBJ2-7; weak D call: TRBD1 (5 bases). Germline loops: CDR1 SGHAT, CDR2 FQNNGV. This CDR3 has 15 residues. V was shortened by 4 bases and J by 1 base, with 14 bases between the two germline ends. The DNA for the CDR3 is TGTGCCAGCAGCTCCCGTGCAGGGAAATCCTACGAGCAGTACTTC. Translated: CASSSRAGKSYEQYF.

V and J are TRBV7-6 and TRBJ1-1, with unresolved D. V gave up 5 bases and J gave up 0 bases, with 19 bases separating them. The CDR3 sequence is 17 residues long. Looked up from germline, CDR1 is SGHVS and CDR2 is FNYEAQ. This CDR3 is CASSIESVQRLNTEAFF. CDR3 nucleotide sequence: TGTGCCAGCAGCATCGAAAGCGTCCAGCGCCTGAACACTGAAGCTTTCTTT.

The rearrangement uses TRBV7-9 and TRBJ2-5; D possibly corresponds to TRBD2 (5 bases). This CDR3 region has 14 residues. Germline CDR1 and CDR2: SEHNR and FQNEAQ (reference sequence). Trimming cost V 7 bases and J 0 bases, with 12 bases left between them. The CDR3 DNA is TGTGCCAGCACCCCGAGGAGGTACCAAGAGACCCAGTACTTC. This gives the protein CASTPRRYQETQYF.

The rearrangement joins TRBV5-1 to TRBJ2-1; 8 bases line up with TRBD2. The CDR3 length is 16 residues. Germline V gene sequence: CDR1 SGHRS, CDR2 YFSETQ. Trimming cost V 4 bases and J 5 bases; bases outside gene matches: 11. CDR3 in amino acids: CASSPYDGTSHNEQFF. The CDR3 bases are TGCGCCAGCAGCCCTTACGACGGGACTAGTCACAATGAGCAGTTCTTC.

This clone was detected only a few times. The rearrangement uses TRBV27 and TRBJ1-1, with D tentatively TRBD1 (5 bases). Germline CDR1 and CDR2: MNHEY and SMNVEV (reference sequence). The length of the CDR3 is 13 residues. The ends were cut back, 8 bases at V and 1 base at J, with 11 bases in the middle. The CDR3 region is CASRPQGNTEAFF. The CDR3 DNA reads as TGTGCCAGCCGGCCCCAGGGGAACACTGAAGCTTTCTTT.

This chain's CDR3 is CASSQQGNYGYTF. CDR3 DNA: TGTGCCAGCAGTCAGCAGGGGAACTATGGCTACACCTTC. The genes are TRBV6-5 and TRBJ1-2, with D possibly TRBD1 on 6 matching bases. The V and J ends lost 5 bases and 2 bases respectively, with 9 bases between them. The CDR3 has 13 residues. CDR1 is MNHEY and CDR2 is SVGAGI in the germline V gene.

The chain has TRBV19 and TRBJ2-2, with a tentative D call TRBD2 (6 bases). CDR1 and CDR2 from the germline V gene are LNHDA and SQIVND (reference sequence). V was pared by 7 bases and J by 2 bases, with 8 bases between. This CDR3 spans 13 amino acids. The CDR3 here is CASNGGNTGELFF. As DNA, the CDR3 is TGTGCCAGTAACGGGGGAAACACCGGGGAGCTGTTTTTT.

V gene TRBV5-1 combines with J gene TRBJ1-1; 7 positions match TRBD1. The V and J ends lost 4 bases and 1 base, in that order; junction bases with no gene match: 7. The length of the CDR3 is 15 residues. Germline V gives CDR1 SGHRS, CDR2 YFSETQ. CDR3 in amino acids: CASSNPQGGNTEAFF. The CDR3, as DNA: TGCGCCAGCAGCAATCCGCAGGGGGGGAACACTGAAGCTTTCTTT.